Each of the 32 T cell receptor beta chains below was sequenced from the same sample in a study of response to subunit inactivated influenza vaccine. TCRdb re-analysed the RT-PCR reads in MiXCR, keeping a single row per CDR3 protein. Of hundreds of thousands of distinct CDR3 sequences listed, 15% to 17% are singletons. This material consisted of PBMCs from blood, taken roughly 13 days after vaccination. The receptors derive from a man aged 45-65 years who received an inactivated influenza vaccine.

This clonotype was seen more than once but under ten times. The chain links TRBV12-3 or TRBV12-4 to TRBJ1-1, with D unclear. The CDR3 loop spans 12 amino acids. Trimming took off 3 bases at V and 4 bases at J, with 6 bases between the two ends. CDR3 sequence reads: CASSFFGTEAFF. The CDR3 DNA follows: TGTGCCAGCAGTTTTTTTGGCACTGAAGCTTTCTTT.

There are a few counts of this clonotype. This chain joins TRBV30 and TRBJ2-3; TRBD1 matches at 8 bases. The germline gives CDR1 GTSNPN, CDR2 SVGIG (reference sequence). The CDR3 contains 15 residues. The junction had 8 bases not matched to a gene; V was cut back by 2 bases and J by 4 bases. The CDR3 here is CAWSKGQVPSDTQYF. The CDR3 nucleotides are TGTGCCTGGAGTAAGGGACAGGTTCCTTCAGATACGCAGTATTTT.

The rearrangement links TRBV4-3 to TRBJ2-1; D might be TRBD2 (6 bases). The CDR3 contains 16 residues. V was trimmed by 1 base and J by 3 bases, leaving 13 bases between them. CDR1 and CDR2 from the germline V gene are LGHNA and YSLEER. The CDR3 DNA sequence: TGCGCCAGCAGCCAAGCTTGGGGGGAGATCTACAATGAGCAGTTCTTC. It yields the protein CASSQAWGEIYNEQFF.

V is TRBV6-2 or TRBV6-3 and J is TRBJ2-1, with TRBD2 matching over 9 bases. V trimming: 5 bases; J trimming: 0 bases; junction bases outside the gene matches: 17. Germline V gene data show CDR1 as MNHEY and CDR2 as SVGEGT. The CDR3 is 20 amino acids. The CDR3: CASSRTSGGRAIVSYNEQFF. The CDR3 DNA reads as TGTGCCAGCAGTAGGACATCGGGCGGGAGGGCCATTGTCTCCTACAATGAGCAGTTCTTC.

This clonotype was recorded a few times. The chain uses TRBV4-3 and TRBJ1-1; the D gene is possibly TRBD1 (5 bases). Trimming took 1 base from V and 3 from J, leaving 15 bases between them. Germline CDR1 LGHNA, CDR2 YSLEER. The CDR3 contains 16 residues. The CDR3 is CASSQVQVPGDTEAFF. The CDR3 region has the DNA TGCGCCAGCAGCCAAGTTCAGGTTCCGGGGGACACTGAAGCTTTCTTT.

This clonotype came up a few times. This chain joins TRBV6-2 or TRBV6-3 and TRBJ2-7; D gene ambiguous. Trimming shortened V by 0 bases and J by 3 bases, and 6 bases separated the two germline ends. Germline V gene lookup returns CDR1 MNHEY and CDR2 SVGEGT. This CDR3 is 13 amino acids long. CDR3 residues: CASSYSMVYEQYF. CDR3 bases: TGTGCCAGCAGTTACTCGATGGTCTACGAGCAGTACTTC.

This clonotype was recorded a few times. The chain has TRBV5-1 and TRBJ2-1, with 14 bases fitting TRBD2. This CDR3 comprises 17 residues. J lost 7 bases, V lost 1 base, and 7 bases had no gene match. Looked up from germline, CDR1 is SGHRS and CDR2 is YFSETQ. This CDR3 is CASSLRGTSGSVNEQFF. CDR3 sequence (DNA): TGCGCCAGCAGCTTGCGGGGGACTAGCGGGAGTGTTAATGAGCAGTTCTTC.

This clonotype was observed a few times. The chain has TRBV12-3 or TRBV12-4 and TRBJ2-2, with 7 bases lining up with TRBD1. This CDR3 region has 15 residues. Trimming cost V 3 bases and J 7 bases; bases outside gene matches: 8. The CDR3 DNA follows: TGTGCCAGCAGTTTCCGTACAGGGGTTGACGGGGAGCTGTTTTTT. Its protein is CASSFRTGVDGELFF.

The V call is TRBV3-1, the J call TRBJ2-1; possibly TRBD1 for D (7 bases). V was trimmed by 3 bases and J by 6 bases, leaving 18 bases between them. The CDR3 is made up of 16 amino acids. Per the germline V gene, CDR1 is LGHDT and CDR2 is YNNKEL (reference sequence). CDR3 bases: TGTGCCAGCAGCCAGAAGGGGGCTAGCGCCGGCAATGAGCAGTTCTTC. Its protein is CASSQKGASAGNEQFF.

The chain joins TRBV7-2 to TRBJ2-3; D is ambiguous. The CDR3 spans 10 residues. The V end was cut by 5 bases, the J end by 8 bases, with 5 bases between. Germline V gene lookup returns CDR1 SGHTA and CDR2 FQGNSA. CDR3 coding DNA: TGTGCCAGCAGCCAGGTTACGCAGTATTTT. It is translated as CASSQVTQYF.

The CDR3 DNA follows: TGTGCCAGCAGCTTAGGTTTCAGGGGATCTGGGGCCAACGTCCTGACTTTC. This encodes CASSLGFRGSGANVLTF. The chain is built from TRBV7-6 and TRBJ2-6; D possibly corresponds to TRBD1 (6 bases). Germline V lookup: CDR1 SGHVS, CDR2 FNYEAQ. Between the trimmed V and J ends, which lost 1 base and 1 base, there was a span of 11 bases. This CDR3 is 17 amino acids long.

The J gene is TRBJ2-3, the V gene TRBV7-8, with a tentative D call TRBD2 (6 bases). V was pared by 5 bases and J by 0 bases, with 18 bases between. Germline CDR1 is SGHVS and CDR2 is FQNEAQ. This CDR3 region has 17 residues. The CDR3 sequence is CASSPERRGFSTDTQYF. CDR3 in DNA: TGTGCCAGCAGCCCCGAGAGGCGGGGATTTAGCACAGATACGCAGTATTTT. Full variable domain (missing parts from reference TRBV7-8 and TRBJ2-3): GAGVSQSPRYKVAKRGQDVALRCDPISGHVSLFWYQQALGQGPEFLTYFQNEAQLDKSGLPSDRFFAERPEGSVSTLKIQRTQQEDSAVYLCASSPERRGFSTDTQYFGPGTRLTVL.

This clonotype has only a few counts. The V call is TRBV14, the J call TRBJ1-2; 9 bases are shared with TRBD1. This CDR3 is built from 13 residues. CDR1 is SGHDN, CDR2 FVKESK, per germline. Trimming took 5 bases from V and 8 from J; bases not matched to a gene: 6. The CDR3, as DNA: TGTGCCAGCAGCTACGACAGGGGGAACGGCTACACCTTC. Its translation: CASSYDRGNGYTF. The full variable domain, rest sourced from reference TRBV14 and TRBJ1-2, is EAGVTQFPSHSVIEKGQTVTLRCDPISGHDNLYWYRRVMGKEIKFLLHFVKESKQDESGMPNNRFLAERTGGTYSTLKVQPAELEDSGVYFCASSYDRGNGYTFGSGTRLTVV.

This chain uses TRBV5-1 with TRBJ1-4, with D possibly TRBD1 on 6 matching bases. V lost 0 bases to trimming and J lost 2 bases, with 17 bases between them. CDR3 length equals 18 residues. The germline CDR1 and CDR2 sequences are SGHRS and YFSETQ. The CDR3 DNA reads TGCGCCAGCAGCTTGGATCTTGTAGGGACAACGACTAATGAAAAACTGTTTTTT. Translated, it gives CASSLDLVGTTTNEKLFF.

The V gene is TRBV5-1, the J gene TRBJ2-2; 8 nucleotides line up with TRBD2. V trimming: 1 base; J trimming: 4 bases; junction bases outside the gene matches: 3. The CDR3 is 15 amino acids. From germline, CDR1 is SGHRS and CDR2 YFSETQ. In DNA form, the CDR3 reads TGCGCCAGCAGCTTGACAGCGGGAGTCACCGGGGAGCTGTTTTTT. This encodes CASSLTAGVTGELFF.

The chain joins TRBV25-1 to TRBJ2-7; either TRBD1 or TRBD2 may fit D (5 bases each). Per germline, CDR1 MGHDK and CDR2 SYGVNS. Deletions cut 6 bases from V and 2 bases from J, with 17 bases between. The CDR3 covers 15 residues. The CDR3 here is CASRGQGATPYEQYF. CDR3 DNA: TGTGCCAGCAGGGGTCAGGGAGCAACCCCCTACGAGCAGTACTTC.

There are many counts of this clonotype. One junction end disagrees with the germline gene, perhaps due to a read error. The chain is built from TRBV12-3 or TRBV12-4 and TRBJ2-7; D possibly matches TRBD1 or TRBD2 (6 bases each). This CDR3 has 12 amino acids. The CDR3 spells CASTQGPGDLVF. The CDR3, as DNA: TGTGCCAGCACCCAGGGGCCCGGGGACTTGGTTTTC.

The chain recombines TRBV2 with TRBJ2-1, with 15 bases fitting TRBD2. Germline V CDR1 and CDR2: SNHLY, FYNNEI. V gave up 5 bases and J gave up 0 bases; unmatched junction bases: 8. The CDR3 is 19 amino acids. As DNA, the CDR3 is TGTGCCAGCAGTCCCGGGACTAGCGGGAGGACTAGCTCCTACAATGAGCAGTTCTTC. It specifies CASSPGTSGRTSSYNEQFF.

This clonotype was found many times. This rearrangement joins TRBV28 to TRBJ2-3; no definite D call. Germline V lookup: CDR1 MDHEN, CDR2 SYDVKM. The germline V and J ends were trimmed by 3 bases and 3 bases, with 10 bases remaining between them. This CDR3 contains 14 residues. CDR3 in amino acids: CASSLVSGTDTQYF. The DNA for the CDR3 is TGTGCCAGCAGTTTGGTGTCCGGGACAGATACGCAGTATTTT.

The chain uses TRBV5-1 and TRBJ2-5, with TRBD2 as a possible D gene (6 bases). This CDR3 is 14 amino acids long. With 4 bases removed from V and 5 bases from J, the gap between germline ends came to 15 bases. The germline CDR1 and CDR2 sequences are SGHRS and YFSETQ. The CDR3: CASSVEGLGETQYF. The DNA for the CDR3 is TGCGCCAGCAGCGTCGAGGGACTCGGGGAGACCCAGTACTTC.

This clonotype was detected only a few times. J is TRBJ2-3 and V is TRBV6-1; no clear D gene. Deletions cut 7 bases from V and 4 bases from J, with 6 bases between. The CDR3 extends over 11 amino acids. Germline V gene lookup returns CDR1 MNHNS and CDR2 SASEGT. The CDR3 bases are TGTGCCAGCAATCCGTCAGATACGCAGTATTTT. This gives the protein CASNPSDTQYF.

The V gene is TRBV4-3, the J gene TRBJ2-7, with 9 bases matching TRBD2. The CDR3 length is 15 residues. V was clipped by 4 bases and J by 3 bases; unmatched bases: 7. Germline V gives CDR1 LGHNA, CDR2 YSLEER. The CDR3 DNA reads TGCGCCAGCAGCCGTGTGCGGGGGGGCGTCTACGAGCAGTACTTC. This codes for CASSRVRGGVYEQYF.

This chain uses TRBV10-3 with TRBJ2-1; TRBD2 matches 10 bases. Germline-derived CDR1 and CDR2 are ENHRY and SYGVKD. J gave up 2 bases and V 2 bases, and 6 bases lay outside the gene matches. This CDR3 region has 17 residues. This CDR3 is CAISEILAGPPYNEQFF. CDR3 in DNA: TGTGCCATCAGTGAGATACTAGCGGGACCCCCCTACAATGAGCAGTTCTTC.

Only a few counts were recorded for this clonotype. In nucleotides, the CDR3 is TGTGCCAGCAGTGCTCTCAGCTATGGCTACACCTTC. Translation: CASSALSYGYTF. The chain employs TRBV2 and TRBJ1-2; D unresolved. The CDR3 extends over 12 amino acids. Trimming pared 4 bases from V and 4 bases from J, leaving 7 bases between. Per the germline V gene, CDR1 is SNHLY and CDR2 is FYNNEI.

This clonotype appeared a few times. The chain couples TRBV20-1 to TRBJ1-6; D not resolved. The V gene lost 7 bases and the J gene lost 0 bases, with 13 bases spanning the gap. The CDR3 totals 15 residues. Germline CDR1 DFQATT, CDR2 SNEGSKA (reference sequence). The CDR3 region has the DNA TGCAGTGTATATGAGGGAGGCTCCTATAATTCACCCCTCCACTTT. Encoded protein: CSVYEGGSYNSPLHF.

This clonotype has at least ten counts. The genes are TRBV29-1 and TRBJ1-1; D may be TRBD1 (6 bases). The germline V and J ends were trimmed by 3 bases and 6 bases, with 20 bases remaining between them. This CDR3 has 15 amino acids. Per germline, CDR1 SQVTM and CDR2 ANQGSEA. The CDR3 protein is CSVDGGEGKGAEAFF. CDR3 DNA sequence: TGCAGCGTTGACGGTGGAGAGGGTAAGGGGGCTGAAGCTTTCTTT.

The rearrangement uses TRBV6-1 and TRBJ1-1; unclear D gene. V was trimmed by 8 bases and J by 0 bases, leaving 16 bases between them. Looked up from germline, CDR1 is MNHNS and CDR2 is SASEGT. CDR3 length: 15 residues. In nucleotides, the CDR3 is TGTGCCAGCGCCCGATCCCCTTTCGTGAACACTGAAGCTTTCTTT. It encodes CASARSPFVNTEAFF.

CDR3 DNA sequence: TGTGCCAGCAGCGCGAAAGGGACTTTCCAAGAGACCCAGTACTTC. Protein sequence: CASSAKGTFQETQYF. The V call is TRBV9, the J call TRBJ2-5; D might be TRBD2 (6 bases). There are 15 residues in the CDR3. V shed 3 bases and J shed 1 base, with 13 bases lying between them. CDR1 is SGDLS, CDR2 YYNGEE, per germline.

V is TRBV5-1 and J is TRBJ2-1; D is perhaps TRBD1 (5 bases). Trimming removed 9 bases from V and 11 bases from J, with 24 bases in between. CDR3 length equals 14 residues. Germline CDR1 is SGHRS and CDR2 is YFSETQ. In nucleotides, the CDR3 is TGCGCCACTACTATTGGGGCCGGCAGTTCGAAGCAGTTCTTC. As protein: CATTIGAGSSKQFF.

This clonotype occurred a few times. V gene TRBV20-1 combines with J gene TRBJ2-3; 14 bases align to TRBD2. Germline loops: CDR1 DFQATT, CDR2 SNEGSKA (reference sequence). J lost 6 bases, V lost 6 bases, and 8 bases had no gene match. The CDR3 is 15 amino acids. The CDR3 region is CSAPGLAGVLDTQYF. In nucleotides, the CDR3 is TGCAGTGCGCCGGGACTAGCGGGAGTATTGGATACGCAGTATTTT.

This clonotype was picked up a small number of times. The rearrangement links TRBV12-3 or TRBV12-4 to TRBJ1-6, with a possible D match to TRBD1 (5 bases). The CDR3 has 14 amino acids. The V end was cut by 5 bases, the J end by 9 bases, with 14 bases between. The CDR3 here is CASSPGTWSSPLHF. The CDR3 nucleotides read TGTGCCAGCAGTCCCGGGACTTGGAGTTCACCCCTCCACTTT.

This clonotype was picked up a small number of times. The chain links TRBV20-1 to TRBJ2-5; D remains ambiguous. This CDR3 is built from 13 residues. V lost 0 bases and J 3 bases, leaving 8 bases between the germline ends. Germline CDR1 DFQATT, CDR2 SNEGSKA (reference sequence). The CDR3 loop is CSARDSLKETQYF. In nucleotides, the CDR3 is TGCAGTGCTAGAGACTCTCTTAAAGAGACCCAGTACTTC.